Below are 18 T cell receptor beta chains sequenced from a single sample in a study of cytomegalovirus exposure and HLA in healthy donors. 13 Jbeta primers and 60 Vbeta primers were used for the PCR. TCRdb's table, derived via immunoSEQ multiplex PCR, lists solely in-frame clones and lacks some. The sample includes around 100,000 clones, about 79% of them seen just once. Sequencing was carried out using PBMCs. The receptors shown here come from a man between 50 and 59 years old in good health and CMV-seropositive.

The chain links TRBV6-6 to TRBJ2-3, with D unresolved. Germline V gives CDR1 MNHNY, CDR2 SVGAGI (reference sequence). The length of the CDR3 is 15 residues. The V gene lost 2 bases and the J gene lost 0 bases, with 9 bases spanning the gap. For the CDR3, the DNA is TGTGCCAGCAGTTACACCGACTTAAGCACAGATACGCAGTATTTT. Amino acid sequence: CASSYTDLSTDTQYF.

V is TRBV5-6 and J is TRBJ1-1; no reliable D call. The CDR3 has 13 amino acids. Germline CDR1 reads SGHDT; CDR2 reads YYEEEE. V shed 0 bases and J shed 5 bases, with 8 bases lying between them. The CDR3 bases are TGTGCCAGCAGCTTGGAGCTTCGGACTGAAGCTTTCTTT. It translates to CASSLELRTEAFF.

The chain has TRBV30 and TRBJ1-4; unclear D gene. The CDR3 runs 14 residues. CDR1 is GTSNPN and CDR2 is SVGIG in the germline V gene (reference sequence). Trimming took 0 bases from V and 3 from J, leaving 8 bases between them. The CDR3 coding sequence is TGTGCCTGGAGTGTCGGTGGGCCTAATGAAAAACTGTTTTTT. Its translation is CAWSVGGPNEKLFF.

The rearrangement uses TRBV4-2 and TRBJ1-4, with D possibly matching TRBD1 (6 bases). The germline V gene encodes CDR1 LGHNA and CDR2 YNFKEQ. The CDR3 is made up of 16 amino acids. Trimming cost V 4 bases and J 0 bases, with 12 bases left between them. CDR3 amino acids: CASSRSDSATNEKLFF. CDR3 in DNA: TGTGCCAGCAGCCGGTCGGACAGTGCAACTAATGAAAAACTGTTTTTT.

The table lists this clone with a few counts. The V and J genes are TRBV2 and TRBJ2-7; 7 nucleotides match TRBD2. The CDR3 sequence is 15 residues long. The V and J ends lost 6 bases and 5 bases, in that order; junction bases with no gene match: 13. Germline V gene sequence: CDR1 SNHLY, CDR2 FYNNEI. Here the CDR3 reads CASSRERGSIHEQYF. As DNA, the CDR3 is TGTGCCAGCAGCCGAGAGCGCGGGAGTATACACGAGCAGTACTTC. The full variable domain, with the rest looked up from reference TRBV2 and TRBJ2-7, is EPEVTQTPSHQVTQMGQEVILRCVPISNHLYFYWYRQILGQKVEFLVSFYNNEISEKSEIFDDQFSVERPDGSNFTLKIRSTKLEDSAMYFCASSRERGSIHEQYFGPGTRLTVT.

This clone has ten or more counts. The rearrangement links TRBV11-1 to TRBJ1-2; the D gene is possibly TRBD1 (6 bases). CDR1 is SGHAT, CDR2 FQDESV, per germline (reference sequence). V was cut by 2 bases and J by 0 bases, with 10 bases left in between. The CDR3 has 15 amino acids. CDR3 DNA: TGTGCCAGCAGCTTAACCGGACAGCCTAACTATGGCTACACCTTC. Amino acid sequence: CASSLTGQPNYGYTF.

The chain combines TRBV4-1 with TRBJ1-5; D is uncertain. Trimming removed 0 bases at V and 1 base at J, with 4 bases between. The CDR3 loop spans 14 amino acids. Per the germline V gene, CDR1 is MGHRA and CDR2 is YSYEKL. As DNA, the CDR3 is TGCGCCAGCAGCCAAGACGAGAGCAATCAGCCCCAGCATTTT. Amino acids: CASSQDESNQPQHF.

This chain joins TRBV7-8 and TRBJ2-5; TRBD1 matches at 8 bases. The CDR3 totals 15 residues. V lost 1 base and J lost 7; bases outside the gene matches: 8. Germline V CDR1 and CDR2: SGHVS, FQNEAQ. The CDR3: CASSLGPETGVTQYF. The CDR3 nucleotides read TGTGCCAGCAGCTTAGGGCCAGAGACAGGGGTGACCCAGTACTTC.

V gene TRBV5-1 combines with J gene TRBJ2-3; TRBD1 matches at 8 bases. V shed 4 bases, J shed 0 bases, and the junction held 10 bases outside the gene matches. This CDR3 is built from 17 residues. Germline CDR1 SGHRS, CDR2 YFSETQ. The CDR3 DNA follows: TGCGCCAGCAGCCTAGACAGGGGAGGACAAAGCACAGATACGCAGTATTTT. Translation: CASSLDRGGQSTDTQYF.

The chain has TRBV7-3 and TRBJ2-5; TRBD2 matches 8 bases. Looked up from germline, CDR1 is SGHTA and CDR2 is FQGTGA. With V trimmed by 1 base and J by 7 bases, 2 bases remained unmatched. The CDR3 is 13 residues long. In DNA form, the CDR3 reads TGTGCCAGCAGCTTAAACGGGGGGGCGACCCAGTACTTC. Translated: CASSLNGGATQYF.

The chain carries TRBV5-1 and TRBJ2-1, with a tentative D call TRBD2 (6 bases). V was trimmed by 0 bases and J by 7 bases, leaving 14 bases between them. Germline CDR1 is SGHRS and CDR2 is YFSETQ. The CDR3 has 15 amino acids. The CDR3 is CASSLGPGVGNEQFF. The CDR3 DNA is TGCGCCAGCAGCTTGGGCCCGGGAGTGGGTAATGAGCAGTTCTTC.

Comments on this clone: The same CDR3 arises from other DNA sequences in this sample as well. The CDR3 sequence: CASSVMSGATNEKLFF. The CDR3 coding sequence is TGTGCCAGCAGCGTAATGTCGGGTGCAACTAATGAAAAACTGTTTTTT. The chain uses TRBV9 and TRBJ1-4; no firm D call. V lost 1 base to trimming and J lost 0 bases, with 10 bases between them. CDR1 SGDLS and CDR2 YYNGEE come from the germline V gene. This CDR3 contains 16 residues. Looking up the rest from reference TRBV9 and TRBJ1-4 gives the full variable domain: DSGVTQTPKHLITATGQRVTLRCSPRSGDLSVYWYQQSLDQGLQFLIQYYNGEERAKGNILERFSAQQFPDLHSELNLSSLELGDSALYFCASSVMSGATNEKLFFGSGTQLSVL.

The J gene is TRBJ2-7, the V gene TRBV6-5, with D perhaps matching TRBD1 (6 bases). Per germline, CDR1 MNHEY and CDR2 SVGAGI. This CDR3 comprises 12 residues. The V and J ends lost 6 bases and 6 bases respectively, with 12 bases between them. The CDR3 nucleotides read TGTGCCAGCAGAACAGGGTTCGGCGAGCAGTACTTC. It yields the protein CASRTGFGEQYF.

The chain recombines TRBV7-9 with TRBJ1-2, with D unresolved. The CDR3 consists of 13 residues. The V end was cut by 5 bases, the J end by 8 bases, with 15 bases between. CDR1 and CDR2 (germline): SEHNR, FQNEAQ (reference sequence). The CDR3 DNA is TGTGCCAGCAGCCGGGTGGAGACCCTCGGCTACACCTTC. It translates to CASSRVETLGYTF.

V and J are TRBV27 and TRBJ2-7, with 14 positions matching TRBD2. V trimming: 4 bases; J trimming: 0 bases; junction bases outside the gene matches: 2. Germline V lookup: CDR1 MNHEY, CDR2 SMNVEV (reference sequence). This CDR3 contains 16 residues. The CDR3 DNA is TGTGCCAGCAGTTCGGGGACTAGCGGGAGCTCCTACGAGCAGTACTTC. Translated, it gives CASSSGTSGSSYEQYF.

The chain joins TRBV10-1 to TRBJ2-5, with D perhaps matching TRBD2 (7 bases). V lost 4 bases and J lost 5, with 11 bases in between. From germline, CDR1 is WNHNN and CDR2 SYGVQD (reference sequence). The CDR3 is 13 residues long. CDR3 residues: CASSGGGLETQYF. The CDR3 DNA follows: TGCGCCAGCAGTGGGGGGGGGCTGGAGACCCAGTACTTC.

The J gene is TRBJ2-2, the V gene TRBV27; TRBD1 matches 8 bases. Looked up from germline, CDR1 is MNHEY and CDR2 is SMNVEV (reference sequence). The CDR3 has 16 residues. V dropped 4 bases and J dropped 1; count of bases not matched to a gene: 5. The CDR3: CASSSSGTGNTGELFF. CDR3 in DNA: TGTGCCAGCAGTTCCTCCGGGACAGGGAACACCGGGGAGCTGTTTTTT.

The chain carries TRBV30 and TRBJ2-7; possibly TRBD2 for D (6 bases). Germline V gene sequence: CDR1 GTSNPN, CDR2 SVGIG (reference sequence). CDR3 size: 14 residues. Between the trimmed V and J ends, which lost 2 bases and 0 bases, there was a span of 11 bases. CDR3 DNA sequence: TGTGCCTGGAGTTGGGGGGTTCTCTCCTACGAGCAGTACTTC. Residues: CAWSWGVLSYEQYF.